This T cell receptor beta chain was obtained from a study of blood T cell repertoires in COVID-19. The wider study: Acute-phase and convalescent COVID-19 samples originated in the United States, Italy and Spain. PBMCs, B-cell-depleted T cells, or T cells provided the cDNA or gDNA that made up the material.

This clone came up once. With V trimmed by 2 bases and J by 7 bases, 7 bases remained unmatched. Germline lookup yields CDR1 MNHNS and CDR2 SASEGT. The CDR3 is 15 residues long. Under the authors' procedure: Reference gene primers were amplified, and this amplification served to estimate nucleated cell counts. The method was immunoSEQ multiplex PCR; TCRdb's version includes in-frame clones alone and lacks a portion of them. That table supplies the V and J calls and clone size; D and trimming were determined from the DNA. The sample yields 190,000 or so clones, 70% to 90% seen once. The source material was peripheral blood. This sequence was found in a man aged 35-49 years with active or convalescent COVID-19. The chain joins TRBV6-1 to TRBJ2-7; 11 bases line up with TRBD1. The CDR3 DNA follows: TGTGCCAGCAGTGAAATGGGACAGGGGGTGTGGGAGCAGTACTTC. This gives the protein CASSEMGQGVWEQYF.